This TCR beta chain was captured by sequencing in a study of shared clonotypes between healthy human individuals (dated by TCRdb to 2018 to 2021). The study in broad terms: The cohort included three men and a couple of women between 18 and 49 years of age. Between about 0.94 and 8.9 billion PBMCs per donor were obtained by leukapheresis. For each donor, CD4 naive and CD4 memory were each given three plates, CD8 naive was given two plates, and CD8 memory was given one plate. The study deeply sequenced blood TCR repertoires of about five healthy adults to estimate repertoire size and the extent of clonotype sharing between individuals. To increase sequencing depth and limit assay-specific biases, TCR repertoire library preparation and sequencing were carried out by different laboratories using diverse techniques.

As encoded in the germline V gene, CDR1 is SNHLY while CDR2 is FYNNEI. From V the trimming removes 4 bases and from J it removes 3 bases, while the gene matches leave 13 bases of the junction unaccounted for. The CDR3 covers 18 residues, taking in both the cysteine and the phenylalanine. Of the read, only the CDR3 DNA is kept; its 54 bases are in frame from base 1. The full study reports these points: Higher generation probabilities were observed for clonotypes shared by all four sorted-subset donors than for non-shared clonotypes. Based on pairwise subsampling, the degree of clonotype sharing among donors was expected to be affected by sequencing depth. When several donors were compared, the shared fraction of clonotypes was around 4.6% for naive CD4, about 4% for naive CD8, about 2.4% for memory CD4, and less than 0.5% for memory CD8. Naive subsets generally had larger estimated clonotype richness than memory subsets. Only blood was sampled, and tissue TCR repertoires likely differ from those in blood. Because the study included only a small number of donors, the genetic and exposure-history diversity represented was limited. Rarefaction of sorted-subset datasets indicated incomplete sequencing despite the large sequencing depth.

About this clone: It has no known antigen specificity. No qualities accompany the bases; no much larger clone lies one base away.

CD8 naive samples were CD45RO-negative cells positively selected for CCR7, giving a CD45RA+CCR7+ population that excluded TemRA cells. Healthy HIV-negative adults with no recently reported acute infections or vaccinations were included as donors. All donors were Caucasian adults living in Nashville, Tennessee, USA. Blood was collected by leukapheresis, and PBMCs were isolated by Ficoll-Histopaque density gradient centrifugation and then cryopreserved in liquid nitrogen vapor phase. Purity and quantity of every magnetically sorted T cell population were checked by analytical flow cytometry. From each sorted fraction, genomic DNA was isolated and quantified by UV absorbance on a Nanodrop 2000c. TCR CDR3 regions were amplified from genomic DNA by multiplex PCR using the deep immunoSEQ assay. Genomic DNA extracted from each cell subset was distributed evenly over all wells of several immunoSEQ 96-well plates, and each plate served as one replicate. Each replicate PCR for sorted subsets received approximately 220 ng genomic DNA, equal to 30,000 or so T cell genomes. Purified libraries were quantified with a Qubit 3.0 fluorometer, sized on a Bioanalyzer 2100, and re-quantified with the KAPA Library Quantification kit. Each immunoSEQ 96-well plate was sequenced on its own single-read 150-cycle Illumina NextSeq 550 flow cell. Concerning the study's data processing: The immunoSEQ output contained only junctional sequences without quality scores, so filtering could not match that applied to full-length reads. Sequences were annotated with PyIR, a Python wrapper for IgBLAST v1.9, and V/J genes and CDR3 were assigned using IMGT germline references. Any read was removed if the V/J assignment was weak (E-value above 1e-6), the CDR3 was missing, or the read contained stop codons, out-of-frame junctions, or ambiguous translated residues. A V3J clonotype was defined by an identical inferred V gene, J gene, and CDR3 amino acid sequence. The percentage overlap between two repertoires was calculated by dividing the number of shared unique clonotypes by the size of the smaller repertoire. Richness of each repertoire was evaluated using RTK rarefaction, the Chao1 estimator, and Recon v2.1 estimates of unobserved clonotypes. For all TCRbeta clonotypes obtained by the gDNA method from four donors, generation probabilities were computed with OLGA. TCRdb stores this immuneACCESS table with in-frame sequences only. Part of the clones is absent; in the studies checked, under half of the shortfall reflects unresolved V genes, and no reason is known for the rest. That table supplies the V and J calls and clone size; D and trimming were determined from the DNA. The sample contains around 620,000 clones, roughly 95% of them found a single time. The top ten hold 0.11% of the sample.

This receptor was obtained from a woman under 40 in good health. Sequenced: naive CD8+ T cells sorted from blood. The cell subset or site label, as the study defines it: CD45RA+CCR7+. The chain is encoded by TRBV2 joined to TRBJ2-7; TRBD1 matches 12 bases in the middle. The DNA sequence is given as TGTGCCAGCAGTGGCCGGGACAGGGGGCCTAAATGGGGCTACGAGCAGTACTTC. This gives the protein CASSGRDRGPKWGYEQYF.